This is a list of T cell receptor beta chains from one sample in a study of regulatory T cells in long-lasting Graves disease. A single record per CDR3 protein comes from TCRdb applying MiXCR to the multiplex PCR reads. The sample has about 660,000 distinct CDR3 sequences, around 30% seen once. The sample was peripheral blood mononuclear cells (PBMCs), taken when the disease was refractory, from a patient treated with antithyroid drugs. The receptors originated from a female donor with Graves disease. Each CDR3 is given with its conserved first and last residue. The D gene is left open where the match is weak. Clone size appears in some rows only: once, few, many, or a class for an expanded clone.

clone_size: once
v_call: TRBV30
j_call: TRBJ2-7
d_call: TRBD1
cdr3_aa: CAWDRDYEQYF
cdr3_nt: TGTGCCTGGGACAGGGACTACGAGCAGTACTTC

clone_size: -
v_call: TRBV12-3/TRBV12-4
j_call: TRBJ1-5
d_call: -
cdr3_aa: CASSLRETEFHF
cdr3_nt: TGTGCCAGCAGTTTAAGGGAGACAGAATTTCATTTT

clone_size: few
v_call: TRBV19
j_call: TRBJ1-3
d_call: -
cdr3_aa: CASHPSGRNTIYF
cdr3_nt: TGTGCCAGCCACCCATCCGGGAGAAACACCATATATTTT

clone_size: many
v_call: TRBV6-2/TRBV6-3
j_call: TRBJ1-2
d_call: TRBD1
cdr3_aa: CASSYRTGGSYGYTF
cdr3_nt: TGTGCCAGCAGTTATAGAACAGGGGGGAGCTATGGCTACACCTTC

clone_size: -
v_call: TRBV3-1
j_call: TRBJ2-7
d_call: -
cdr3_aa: CASSQDTIHEQYF
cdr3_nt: TGTGCCAGCAGCCAAGATACAATCCACGAGCAGTACTTC

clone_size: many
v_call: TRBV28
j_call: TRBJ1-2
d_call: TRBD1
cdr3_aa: CASSLTGGGYTF
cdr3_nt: TGTGCCAGCAGTCTCACAGGGGGTGGCTACACCTTC

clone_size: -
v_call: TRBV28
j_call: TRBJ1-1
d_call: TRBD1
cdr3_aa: CASRPTPTGVAVGTEAFF
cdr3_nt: TGTGCCAGCAGGCCCACCCCGACAGGGGTCGCAGTGGGTACTGAAGCTTTCTTT

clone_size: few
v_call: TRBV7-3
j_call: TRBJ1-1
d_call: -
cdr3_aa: CASTSDGRGRTEAFF
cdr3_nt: TGTGCCAGCACCTCCGACGGGAGGGGCCGTACTGAAGCTTTCTTT

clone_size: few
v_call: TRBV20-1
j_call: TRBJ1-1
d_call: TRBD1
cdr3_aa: CSGAADRARNTEAFF
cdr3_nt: TGCAGTGGGGCGGCGGACAGGGCGAGGAACACTGAAGCTTTCTTT

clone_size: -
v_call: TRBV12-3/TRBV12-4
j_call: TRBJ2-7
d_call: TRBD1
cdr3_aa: CASRTGSDGGQYF
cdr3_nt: TGTGCCAGCAGGACAGGGTCCGACGGAGGGCAGTACTTC

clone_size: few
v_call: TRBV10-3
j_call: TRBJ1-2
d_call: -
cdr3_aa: CAISPGRLNYGYTF
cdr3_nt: TGTGCCATCAGCCCGGGAAGACTGAACTATGGCTACACCTTC

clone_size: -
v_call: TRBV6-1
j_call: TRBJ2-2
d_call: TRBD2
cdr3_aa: CASSIAGGARTGELFF
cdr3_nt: TGTGCCAGCAGTATAGCGGGAGGCGCGAGGACCGGGGAGCTGTTTTTT

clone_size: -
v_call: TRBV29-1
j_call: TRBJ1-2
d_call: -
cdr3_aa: CSVPAVQGQSYGYTF
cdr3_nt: TGCAGCGTTCCCGCCGTGCAGGGCCAATCATATGGCTACACCTTC

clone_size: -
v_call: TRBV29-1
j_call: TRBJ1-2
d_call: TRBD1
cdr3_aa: CSVGTGRNSRGYTF
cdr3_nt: TGCAGCGTTGGGACAGGGAGAAACTCCCGTGGCTACACCTTC

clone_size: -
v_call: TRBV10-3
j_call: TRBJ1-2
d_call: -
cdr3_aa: CAISSDSTYGYTF
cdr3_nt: TGTGCCATCAGCAGCGACAGTACTTATGGCTACACCTTC

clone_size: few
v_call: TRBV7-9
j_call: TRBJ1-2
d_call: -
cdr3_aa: CASSPRFTGGYTF
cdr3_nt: TGTGCCAGCAGCCCACGGTTCACGGGTGGCTACACCTTC

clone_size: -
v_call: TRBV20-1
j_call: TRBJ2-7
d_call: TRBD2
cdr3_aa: CSARDDGREGLHEQYF
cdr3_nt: TGCAGTGCTAGAGATGACGGGCGGGAGGGCCTCCACGAGCAGTACTTC

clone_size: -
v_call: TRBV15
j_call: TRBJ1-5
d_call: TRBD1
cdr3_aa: CATSSWDRVDQPQRF
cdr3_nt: TGTGCCACCAGCAGTTGGGACAGGGTCGATCAGCCCCAGCGTTTT

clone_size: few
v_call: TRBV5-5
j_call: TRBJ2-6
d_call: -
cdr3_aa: CASSLATGAGANVLTF
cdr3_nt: TGTGCCAGCAGCTTGGCCACCGGGGCGGGGGCCAACGTCCTGACTTTC

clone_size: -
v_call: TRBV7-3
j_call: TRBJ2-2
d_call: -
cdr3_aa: CASSSRLTGELFF
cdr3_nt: TGTGCCAGCAGCTCCCGGTTGACCGGGGAGCTGTTTTTT

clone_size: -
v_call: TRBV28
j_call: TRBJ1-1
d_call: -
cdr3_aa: CAFSFGWGRGTEAFF
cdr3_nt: TGTGCCTTCAGTTTTGGCTGGGGAAGGGGCACTGAAGCTTTCTTT

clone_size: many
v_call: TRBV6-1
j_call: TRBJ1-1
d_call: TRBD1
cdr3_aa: CASSWIRGRRTEAFF
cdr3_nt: TGTGCCAGCAGCTGGATCAGGGGGCGGAGGACTGAAGCTTTCTTT

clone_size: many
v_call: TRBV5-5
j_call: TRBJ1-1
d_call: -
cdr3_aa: CASRWTANTEAFF
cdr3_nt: TGTGCCAGCAGATGGACGGCGAACACTGAAGCTTTCTTT

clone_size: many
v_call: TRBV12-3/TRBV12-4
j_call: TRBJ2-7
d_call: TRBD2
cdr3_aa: CASSLGGLAYEQYF
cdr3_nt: TGTGCCAGCAGCTTAGGGGGACTAGCATACGAGCAGTACTTC

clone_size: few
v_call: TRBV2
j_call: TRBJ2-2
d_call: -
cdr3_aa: CASRNNVNTGELFF
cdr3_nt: TGTGCCAGCAGGAATAACGTGAACACCGGGGAGCTGTTTTTT

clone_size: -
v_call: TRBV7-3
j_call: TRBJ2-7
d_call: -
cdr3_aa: CASSLKDFPYEQYF
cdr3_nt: TGTGCCAGCAGCCTAAAGGACTTCCCCTACGAGCAGTACTTC

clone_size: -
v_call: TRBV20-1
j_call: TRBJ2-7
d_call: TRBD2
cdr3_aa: CSAKTSGRYEQYF
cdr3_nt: TGCAGTGCTAAGACTAGCGGGAGATACGAGCAGTACTTC

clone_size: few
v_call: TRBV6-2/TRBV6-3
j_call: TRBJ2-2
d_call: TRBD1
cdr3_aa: CASTLTGADGELFF
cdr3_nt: TGTGCCAGCACCCTCACAGGGGCCGACGGGGAGCTGTTTTTT

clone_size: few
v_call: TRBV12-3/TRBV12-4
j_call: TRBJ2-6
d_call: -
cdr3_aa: CASSPQGTGANVLTF
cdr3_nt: TGTGCCAGCAGTCCACAGGGAACAGGGGCCAACGTCCTGACTTTC

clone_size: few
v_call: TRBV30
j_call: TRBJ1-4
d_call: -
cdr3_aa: CAWNPPGNYEKLFF
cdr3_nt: TGTGCCTGGAATCCTCCTGGGAACTATGAAAAACTGTTTTTT

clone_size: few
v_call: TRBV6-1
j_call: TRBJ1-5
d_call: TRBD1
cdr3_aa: CASSEPGTGAFGNQPQHF
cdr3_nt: TGTGCCAGCAGTGAGCCCGGGACAGGGGCCTTTGGTAATCAGCCCCAGCATTTT

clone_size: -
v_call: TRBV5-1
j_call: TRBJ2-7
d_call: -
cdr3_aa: CASSLLSGRGNEQYF
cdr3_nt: TGCGCCAGCAGCTTATTGTCCGGACGAGGAAACGAGCAGTACTTC

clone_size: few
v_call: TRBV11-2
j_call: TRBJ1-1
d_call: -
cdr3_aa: CASSLAGRLEAFF
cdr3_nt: TGTGCCAGCAGCTTAGCTGGACGACTTGAAGCTTTCTTT

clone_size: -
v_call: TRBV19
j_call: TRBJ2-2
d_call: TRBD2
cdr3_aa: CASSIGAGGGPGELFF
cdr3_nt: TGTGCCAGTAGTATCGGGGCGGGAGGCGGCCCCGGGGAGCTGTTTTTT

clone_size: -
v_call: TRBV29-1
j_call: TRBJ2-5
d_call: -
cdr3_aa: CSVHEREETQYF
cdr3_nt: TGCAGCGTTCATGAGCGGGAAGAGACCCAGTACTTC

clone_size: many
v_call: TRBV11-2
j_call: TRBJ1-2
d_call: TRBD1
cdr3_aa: CASSLAGTGGSYGYTF
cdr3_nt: TGTGCCAGCAGCTTAGCAGGGACAGGGGGCAGCTATGGCTACACCTTC

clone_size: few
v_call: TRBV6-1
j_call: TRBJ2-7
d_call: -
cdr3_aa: CASSGTNFYEQYF
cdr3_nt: TGTGCCAGCAGTGGCACAAATTTCTACGAGCAGTACTTC

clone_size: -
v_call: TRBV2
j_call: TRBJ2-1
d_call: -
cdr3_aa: CASRSGTAILHNEQFF
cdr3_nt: TGTGCCAGCAGGTCCGGGACCGCCATCCTTCACAATGAGCAGTTCTTC

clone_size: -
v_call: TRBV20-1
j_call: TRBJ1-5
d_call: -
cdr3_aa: CSAHRTGYSNQPQHF
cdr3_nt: TGCAGTGCTCACCGGACGGGTTATAGCAATCAGCCCCAGCATTTT

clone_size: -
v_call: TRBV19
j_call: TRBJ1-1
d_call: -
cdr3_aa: CASSSTGTVGKAFF
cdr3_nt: TGTGCCAGTAGCTCCACCGGGACGGTCGGGAAGGCTTTCTTT

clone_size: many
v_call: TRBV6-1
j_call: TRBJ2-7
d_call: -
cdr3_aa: CASSRTSSGYEQYF
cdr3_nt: TGTGCCAGCAGCCGCACTAGTTCGGGCTACGAGCAGTACTTC

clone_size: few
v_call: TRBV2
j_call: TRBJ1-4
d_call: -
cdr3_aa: CASSGRTPYEKLFF
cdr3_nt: TGTGCCAGCAGTGGGAGGACACCATATGAAAAACTGTTTTTT

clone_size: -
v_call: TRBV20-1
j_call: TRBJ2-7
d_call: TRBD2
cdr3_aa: CSAGTSGRASEQYF
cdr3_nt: TGCAGTGCAGGGACTAGCGGGAGGGCGAGCGAGCAGTACTTC

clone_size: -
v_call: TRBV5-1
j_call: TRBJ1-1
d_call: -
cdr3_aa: CASSLESPVMNTEAFF
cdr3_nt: TGCGCCAGCAGCTTGGAGTCGCCGGTCATGAACACTGAAGCTTTCTTT

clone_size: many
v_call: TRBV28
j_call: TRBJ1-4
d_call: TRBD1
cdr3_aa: CASSPPTGITNEKLFF
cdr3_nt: TGTGCCAGCAGTCCTCCGACAGGGATAACTAATGAAAAACTGTTTTTT